The 2 T cell receptor beta chains below all came from one sample that was sequenced in a study of B cell selection in AIRE deficiency (dated by TCRdb to between 2018 and 2021). Conventional CD4 T cells were sorted as CD4+CD127+ cells. Libraries were constructed by the immunoSEQ multiplex PCR assay. Sourced from immuneACCESS, this table was stored by TCRdb with only in-frame sequences that have V and J called. A share of the clones is absent; for the studies checked, an unresolved V gene accounts for under half, and the remainder has no known explanation. The table for this sample lists 20,000 to 30,000 clones; less than 97% of them were counted only once. The top ten clones comprise approximately 0.2% of the sample. Sequenced sample: CD4+CD127+ conventional T cells sorted from PBMCs. The receptor source for this set is a human donor in good health.

The J gene is TRBJ1-6, the V gene TRBV2, with TRBD1 matching over 8 bases. CDR1 and CDR2 from the germline V gene are SNHLY and FYNNEI. The CDR3 is 17 residues long. Germline trimming cut 5 bases from V and 0 bases from J; bases unmatched to any gene: 6. The CDR3 sequence: CASSRQGSSSYNSPLHF. CDR3 nucleotides: TGTGCCAGCAGTCGACAGGGGTCGAGCTCCTATAATTCACCCCTCCACTTT. Variable domain in full (rest from reference TRBV2 and TRBJ1-6): EPEVTQTPSHQVTQMGQEVILRCVPISNHLYFYWYRQILGQKVEFLVSFYNNEISEKSEIFDDQFSVERPDGSNFTLKIRSTKLEDSAMYFCASSRQGSSSYNSPLHFGNGTRLTVT.

As DNA, the CDR3 is TGTGCCAGCAGCCAACCTAGGGATCGCGAAAAACTGTTTTTT. Amino acids: CASSQPRDREKLFF. The chain recombines TRBV28 with TRBJ1-4; D remains unclear. The CDR3 runs to 14 residues. V dropped 6 bases and J dropped 8 bases, with 16 bases sitting between them. Germline assignment: CDR1 MDHEN and CDR2 SYDVKM.